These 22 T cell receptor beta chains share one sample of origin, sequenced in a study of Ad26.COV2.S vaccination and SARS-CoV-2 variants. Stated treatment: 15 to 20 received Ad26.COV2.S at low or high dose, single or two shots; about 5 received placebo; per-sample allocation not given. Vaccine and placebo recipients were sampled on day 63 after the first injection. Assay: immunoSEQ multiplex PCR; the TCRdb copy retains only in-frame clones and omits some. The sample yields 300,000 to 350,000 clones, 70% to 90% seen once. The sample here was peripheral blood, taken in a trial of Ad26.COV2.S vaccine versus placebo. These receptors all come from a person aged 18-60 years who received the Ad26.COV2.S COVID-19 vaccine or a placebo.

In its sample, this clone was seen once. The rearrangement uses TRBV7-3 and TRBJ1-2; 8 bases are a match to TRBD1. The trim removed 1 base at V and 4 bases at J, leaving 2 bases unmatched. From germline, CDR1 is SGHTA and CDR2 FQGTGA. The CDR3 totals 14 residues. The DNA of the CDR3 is TGTGCCAGCAGCTTAAGCGGACAGGGCTATGGCTACACCTTC. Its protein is CASSLSGQGYGYTF.

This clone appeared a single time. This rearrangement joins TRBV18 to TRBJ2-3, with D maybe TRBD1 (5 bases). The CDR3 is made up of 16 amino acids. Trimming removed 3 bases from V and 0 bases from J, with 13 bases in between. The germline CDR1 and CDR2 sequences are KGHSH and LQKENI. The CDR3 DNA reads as TGTGCCAGCTCACCTGACAGCCGTTCTAGCACAGATACGCAGTATTTT. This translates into CASSPDSRSSTDTQYF.

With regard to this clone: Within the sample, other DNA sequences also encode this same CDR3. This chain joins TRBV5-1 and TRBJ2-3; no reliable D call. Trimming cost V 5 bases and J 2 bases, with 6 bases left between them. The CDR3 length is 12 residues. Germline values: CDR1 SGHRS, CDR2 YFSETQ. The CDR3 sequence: CASSFTTDTQYF. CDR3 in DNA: TGCGCCAGCAGTTTCACCACAGATACGCAGTATTTT.

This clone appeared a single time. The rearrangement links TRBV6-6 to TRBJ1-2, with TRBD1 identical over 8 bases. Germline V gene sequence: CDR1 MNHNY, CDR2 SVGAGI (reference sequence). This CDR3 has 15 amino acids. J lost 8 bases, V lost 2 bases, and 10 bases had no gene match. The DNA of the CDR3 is TGTGCCAGCAGTTACGGGCCCCAGGGGGCCGGAGGCTACACCTTC. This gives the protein CASSYGPQGAGGYTF.

Here the CDR3 reads CASSEGDRVYEQFF. The CDR3, as DNA: TGTGCCAGCAGTGAAGGGGACAGGGTGTATGAGCAGTTCTTC. The chain carries TRBV6-1 and TRBJ2-1; 9 bases are shared with TRBD1. The V and J ends lost 1 base and 8 bases, in that order; junction bases with no gene match: 3. This CDR3 is built from 14 residues. Germline CDR1 reads MNHNS; CDR2 reads SASEGT.

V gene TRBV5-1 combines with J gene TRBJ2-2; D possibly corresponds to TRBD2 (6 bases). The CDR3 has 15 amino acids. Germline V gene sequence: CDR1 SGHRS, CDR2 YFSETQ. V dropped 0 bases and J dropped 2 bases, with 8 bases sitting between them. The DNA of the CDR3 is TGCGCCAGCAGCTTGGAGGGACTCAACACCGGGGAGCTGTTTTTT. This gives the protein CASSLEGLNTGELFF.

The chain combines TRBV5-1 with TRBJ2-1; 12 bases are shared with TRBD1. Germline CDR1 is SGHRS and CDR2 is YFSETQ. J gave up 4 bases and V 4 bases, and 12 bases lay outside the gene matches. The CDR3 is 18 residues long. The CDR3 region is CASSLRLGTGGSYNEQFF. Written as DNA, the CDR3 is TGCGCCAGCAGCCTTCGTTTGGGGACAGGGGGCAGTTACAATGAGCAGTTCTTC.

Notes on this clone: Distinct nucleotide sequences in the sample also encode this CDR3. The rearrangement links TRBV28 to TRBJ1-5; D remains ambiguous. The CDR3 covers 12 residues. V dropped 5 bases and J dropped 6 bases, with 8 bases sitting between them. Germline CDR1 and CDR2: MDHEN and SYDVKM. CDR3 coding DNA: TGTGCCAGCAGTCCGCGCGGTCAGCCCCAGCATTTT. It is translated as CASSPRGQPQHF.

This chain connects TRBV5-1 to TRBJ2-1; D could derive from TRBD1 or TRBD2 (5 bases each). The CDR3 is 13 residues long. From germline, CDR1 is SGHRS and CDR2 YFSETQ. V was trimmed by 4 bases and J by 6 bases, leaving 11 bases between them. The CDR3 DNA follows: TGCGCCAGCAGCCCAGGGCGGGCCAATGAGCAGTTCTTC. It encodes CASSPGRANEQFF.

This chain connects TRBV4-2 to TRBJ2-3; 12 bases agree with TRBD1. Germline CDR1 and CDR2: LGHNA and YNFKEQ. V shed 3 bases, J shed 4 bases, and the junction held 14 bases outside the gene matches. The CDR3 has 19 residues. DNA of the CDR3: TGTGCCAGCAGCCAGGCCGGGACAGGGGGCGGCGGGCACGCAGATACGCAGTATTTT. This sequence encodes CASSQAGTGGGGHADTQYF.

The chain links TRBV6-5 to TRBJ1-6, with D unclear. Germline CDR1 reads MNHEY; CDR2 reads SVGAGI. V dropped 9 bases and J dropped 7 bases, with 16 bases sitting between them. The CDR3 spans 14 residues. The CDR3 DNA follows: TGTGCCAGTCGGGGTGGGTTCCGGAATTCACCCCTCCACTTT. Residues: CASRGGFRNSPLHF.

CDR3 sequence (DNA): TGTGCCAGCAGTTACGGACAAGAGGAGAGCTCCTACGAGCAGTACTTC. Encoded protein: CASSYGQEESSYEQYF. The chain couples TRBV6-2 or TRBV6-3 to TRBJ2-7, with D perhaps TRBD1 (5 bases). V was trimmed by 2 bases and J by 0 bases, leaving 14 bases between them. Germline lookup yields CDR1 MNHEY and CDR2 SVGEGT. This CDR3 has 16 residues.

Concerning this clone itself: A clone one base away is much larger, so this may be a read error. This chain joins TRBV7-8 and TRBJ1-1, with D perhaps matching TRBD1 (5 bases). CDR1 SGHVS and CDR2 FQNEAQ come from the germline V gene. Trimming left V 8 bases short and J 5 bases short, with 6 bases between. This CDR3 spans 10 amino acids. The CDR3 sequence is CASRGTEAFF. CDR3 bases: TGTGCCAGCCGGGGGACTGAAGCTTTCTTT.

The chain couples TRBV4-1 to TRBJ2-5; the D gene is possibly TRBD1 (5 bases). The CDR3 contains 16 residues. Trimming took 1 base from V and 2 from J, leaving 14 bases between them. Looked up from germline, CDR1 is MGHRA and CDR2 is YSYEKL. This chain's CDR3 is CASSQGGQAGQETQYF. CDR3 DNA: TGCGCCAGCAGCCAAGGGGGTCAGGCAGGGCAAGAGACCCAGTACTTC.

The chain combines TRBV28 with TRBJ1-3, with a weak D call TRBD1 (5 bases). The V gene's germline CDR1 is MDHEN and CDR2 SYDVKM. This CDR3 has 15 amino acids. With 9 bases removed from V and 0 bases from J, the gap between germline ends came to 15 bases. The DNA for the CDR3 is TGTGCCAGTTCATACGGGGGGAACTCTGGAAACACCATATATTTT. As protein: CASSYGGNSGNTIYF.

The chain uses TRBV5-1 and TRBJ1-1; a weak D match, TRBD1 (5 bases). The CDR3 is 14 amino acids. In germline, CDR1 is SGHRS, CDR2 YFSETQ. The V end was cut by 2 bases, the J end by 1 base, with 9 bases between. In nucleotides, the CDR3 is TGCGCCAGCAGCTTAAGGGGCGGGAACACTGAAGCTTTCTTT. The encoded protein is CASSLRGGNTEAFF.

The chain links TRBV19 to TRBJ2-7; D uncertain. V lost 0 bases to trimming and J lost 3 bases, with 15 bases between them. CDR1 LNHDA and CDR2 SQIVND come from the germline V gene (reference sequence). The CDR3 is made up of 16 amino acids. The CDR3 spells CASSIEHSPNNYEQYF. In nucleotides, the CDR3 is TGTGCCAGTAGTATAGAGCATTCCCCTAACAACTACGAGCAGTACTTC.

Here the CDR3 reads CASSLDPGGYEQYF. CDR3 coding DNA: TGTGCCAGCAGCTTAGACCCAGGCGGTTACGAGCAGTACTTC. This chain links TRBV11-2 with TRBJ2-7; no clear D gene. The germline V gene has CDR1 SGHAT and CDR2 FQNNGV. The CDR3 spans 14 residues. V was trimmed by 0 bases and J by 4 bases, leaving 10 bases between them.

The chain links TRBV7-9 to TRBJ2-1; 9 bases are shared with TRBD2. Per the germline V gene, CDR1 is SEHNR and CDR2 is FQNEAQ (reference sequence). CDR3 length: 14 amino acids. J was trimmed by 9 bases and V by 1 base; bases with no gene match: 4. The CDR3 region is CASSLGGGAGEQFF. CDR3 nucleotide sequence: TGTGCCAGCAGCTTAGGCGGGGGGGCCGGTGAGCAGTTCTTC.

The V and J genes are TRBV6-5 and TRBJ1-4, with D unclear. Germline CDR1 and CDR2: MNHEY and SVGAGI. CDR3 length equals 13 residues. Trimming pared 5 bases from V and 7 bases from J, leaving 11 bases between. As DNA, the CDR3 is TGTGCCAGCAGTCGCGGCCTAGGTGAAAAACTGTTTTTT. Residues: CASSRGLGEKLFF.

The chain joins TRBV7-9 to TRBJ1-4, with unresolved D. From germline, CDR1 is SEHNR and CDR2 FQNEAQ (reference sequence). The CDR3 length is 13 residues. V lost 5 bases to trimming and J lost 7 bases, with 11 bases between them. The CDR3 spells CASSLQSGEKLFF. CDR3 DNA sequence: TGTGCCAGCAGCCTCCAATCGGGTGAAAAACTGTTTTTT.

CDR3 residues: CASSARTMGSPEAFF. CDR3 nucleotide sequence: TGTGCCAGCAGCGCCCGGACAATGGGTTCTCCTGAAGCTTTCTTT. This chain uses TRBV7-2 with TRBJ1-1; D is perhaps TRBD1 (5 bases). The CDR3 totals 15 residues. Germline V gene sequence: CDR1 SGHTA, CDR2 FQGNSA. The ends were cut back, 5 bases at V and 6 bases at J, with 19 bases in the middle.